This T cell receptor beta chain was documented in a study of a mutant IDH1 vaccine in newly diagnosed glioma. Points from the study as a whole: Among all patients, vaccine-induced immune responses occurred in 80% to 95%.

This CDR3 is 11 amino acids long. Looked up from germline, CDR1 is SEHNR and CDR2 is FQNEAQ (reference sequence). Trimming pared 6 bases from V and 5 bases from J, leaving 8 bases between. Clones were read by immunoSEQ multiplex PCR, and TCRdb kept only the in-frame ones, dropping some. There are 24,000 or so clones in the sample; 80% to 85% occur only once, and over 2.5% lies in the top ten. Of note for this clone: Its antigen remains unknown.

Time point of the sample: week 47, end of study. Each dose delivered 300 ug of mutant IDH1 20-mer peptide subcutaneously with imiquimod. The chain links TRBV7-9 to TRBJ2-7; no clear D gene. The source of this sequence is a middle-aged man with glioma. Sequencing was performed on PBMCs, taken from a glioma patient whose treatment included an IDH1 peptide vaccine. CDR3 bases: TGTGCCAGCAGGGGGTTACACGAGCAGTACTTC. Encoded protein: CASRGLHEQYF.